This T cell receptor (beta chain) originates from a study of human CD8 memory T cell subsets. Total RNA was taken from under 190,000 sorted CD8+ T cells, in duplicate, per subset. TCR beta was sequenced from UMI-tagged 5' RACE libraries. For each CDR3 protein, TCRdb gives one entry from its re-call of the 5' RACE reads, without DNA. The clone table shows fewer than 10,000 distinct CDR3 sequences, with the ten largest holding roughly 22%. This CDR3 region has 15 residues. Germline V gene lookup returns CDR1 SEHNR and CDR2 FQNEAQ (reference sequence). This receptor was obtained from a human donor in good health. This chain connects TRBV7-9 to TRBJ2-7; TCRdb names TRBD1, which stays unverified in the absence of DNA. Sequencing was performed on CD8+ T cells from PBMCs. The CDR3 protein is CASSTPGTSTYEQYF.